This T cell receptor (beta chain) comes out of a study of blood T cell repertoires in COVID-19. Overall study: Material from acute and convalescent COVID-19 was sourced from the United States, Italy and Spain.

V dropped 6 bases and J dropped 5 bases, with 11 bases sitting between them. There are 12 residues in the CDR3. Assay used: immunoSEQ multiplex PCR; TCRdb lists only in-frame clones, some missing. The repertoire includes about 92,000 clones, 87% of them detected once, and around 16% sits in the top ten. The genes are TRBV12-3 or TRBV12-4 and TRBJ2-7; D unresolved. This TCR was recovered from a woman in her sixties with COVID-19, enrolled during active disease. Sample: peripheral blood. This CDR3 is CASSLDMDEQYF. The CDR3 DNA reads as TGTGCCAGCAGCCTCGACATGGACGAGCAGTACTTC.